The entry below describes one TCR beta chain. Its antigen has not been determined. No much larger clone is present one base from it, and per-base qualities are unavailable. The immunoSEQ Assay, a bias-controlled multiplex PCR, was used to amplify TCRbeta CDR3 regions from genomic DNA. Per the original workflow: The number of nucleated cells in each sample was estimated by amplification of reference gene primers within the assay. To quantify the absolute abundance of each unique TCRbeta CDR3 rearrangement, sequence reads were collapsed and filtered. For each sample, productive Simpson clonality was calculated by taking the square root of Simpson's diversity index across productive rearrangements. TCRdb took over this immuneACCESS table, retaining in-frame rearrangements with V and J assigned. Such tables are incomplete; in checked studies, under half of the missing clones stem from an unresolved V gene, and the remainder is unexplained. D and trimming come from the DNA, and the V and J calls and clone size come from that table. The sample records some 300,000 clones, nearly 90% of which are singletons. The ten largest clones capture roughly a tenth of the sample.

The source of the sample is a study of blood T cell repertoires in COVID-19 (dated by TCRdb to the early 2020s). With respect to the entire study: Samples covering the acute and convalescent phases of COVID-19 were provided by collaborators in the United States, Italy and Spain. The material from the prospective study consisted of cDNA or gDNA derived from T cells, B-cell-depleted T cells, or PBMCs. The repertoires were released in a freely available public database intended as a resource for research on the immune response to SARS-CoV-2. The dataset comprised deeply sampled blood TCRbeta repertoires from subjects exposed to, actively infected with, or recovered from COVID-19. The samples were drawn from two sources: the first 160 participants of the ongoing ImmuneRACE study, and fewer than 1,500 subjects contributed by 6 global collaborators. Where available, HLA class I and class II types were obtained from metadata supplied by the sample provider rather than from assay-based typing. Sample metadata almost always included a de-identified subject ID, COVID-19 status, age in years and sex.

On the study overall, not on this receptor specifically: Clinical and demographic metadata were provided uncurated, with the amount varying by source and participant.

The germline V gene specifies ENHRY as CDR1 and SYGVKD as CDR2. The CDR3 has 16 amino acids, counting the end cysteine and phenylalanine. The retained sequence is limited to the CDR3, 48 bases, with the frame set at the first base. Germline trimming amounts to 10 bases on V and 0 bases on J, with 11 as the count of junction bases outside the gene matches. Enrolling through a virtual design, the prospective study's participants ranged in age from roughly 18 to 95 years and lived across roughly 24 United States geographic areas. Cohort assignment in the prospective study relied on participant-reported clinical history from a screening survey and a study questionnaire. ImmuneRACE Cohort 3 recovered participants were defined by two consecutive negative NP/OP PCR tests, healthcare professional clearance, or symptom resolution. In the prospective study, mobile phlebotomists collected whole blood, serum and a nasopharyngeal or oropharyngeal swab from each participant. Over a roughly 2-month period, participants in the prospective study had the option of providing additional blood draws and questionnaires. Before DNA extraction, blood samples from the prospective study were shipped at room temperature or frozen.

The rearranged chain carries TRBV10-3 and TRBJ2-2, and 7 junctional nucleotides match TRBD1. The sample taken for sequencing was PBMCs or T cells enriched from blood (not recorded which). The sequence was collected from a young woman who had recovered from COVID-19. The nucleotides are TGTGCCACAACCGGGACAGCCTTAGCGAACACCGGGGAGCTGTTTTTT. Its translation reads: CATTGTALANTGELFF.